This TCR beta chain was retrieved from a study of vaccination and CD4 T cells after COVID-19. Study-level information: There were two doses of either BNT162b2 or mRNA-1273 vaccine given to participants. The stimulus for the cells was overlapping spike peptides derived from SARS-CoV-2, HCoV-NL63, HCoV-OC43 and HCoV-229E.

V dropped 4 bases and J dropped 1; count of bases not matched to a gene: 3. This CDR3 is built from 14 residues. Treatment meaning: approximately nine-day PBMC culture with coronavirus spike peptide pools or control peptides (ViraFEST assay). From the unexposed donor, CD4+ T cells were collected ahead of the COVID-19 pandemic (2011-2018). There are a few counts of this clonotype. What it binds is not known. An Oncomine TCR Beta short-read assay was used to sequence the DNA from cultured CD4+ T cells. Once CD4+ T cells had been cultured, genomic DNA was extracted from them. TCRdb redid the calling of the PCR reads with MiXCR, one entry per CDR3 protein. The table records approximately 6,800 distinct CDR3 sequences, around two fifths of them present only once.

The origin of this receptor is a human donor in good health. V is TRBV12-3 or TRBV12-4 and J is TRBJ2-5; 7 positions agree with TRBD1. The sequencing sample was made of CD4+ T cells from blood, cultured in vitro. CDR3 DNA sequence: TGTGCCAGCAGTTCCCACAGGGGCCAAGAGACCCAGTACTTC. It yields the protein CASSSHRGQETQYF.